The 14 T cell receptor beta chains below were found in one sample sequenced in a study of spatial heterogeneity in lung cancer. TCRdb called the 5' RACE reads again in MiXCR, with one record for every CDR3 protein. Among roughly 91,000 distinct CDR3 sequences listed, 15% to 25% were seen once. The time point here: sample taken at primary tumor resection. The sequenced material consisted of unsorted whole RNA from tumor, nontumor lung or frozen PBMC. Sequenced material: PBMCs, taken at surgery. The receptors originated from a male donor with early-stage non-small cell lung cancer.

This clonotype was counted ten times or more. The chain recombines TRBV10-3 with TRBJ2-1; possibly TRBD2 for D (6 bases). This CDR3 region has 16 residues. Germline V gene sequence: CDR1 ENHRY, CDR2 SYGVKD. The V and J ends lost 0 bases and 12 bases respectively, with 21 bases between them. CDR3 in amino acids: CAISESLARRARGQFF. CDR3 sequence (DNA): TGTGCCATCAGTGAGTCGCTGGCTAGGAGGGCGCGTGGGCAGTTCTTC.

The rearrangement links TRBV7-2 to TRBJ2-7, with TRBD2 as a possible D gene (5 bases). Germline lookup yields CDR1 SGHTA and CDR2 FQGNSA. This CDR3 spans 18 amino acids. The V gene lost 5 bases and the J gene lost 6 bases, with 29 bases spanning the gap. The chain's CDR3 is CASSPGVASHVLLLEQYF. The DNA of the CDR3 is TGTGCCAGCAGCCCCGGGGTGGCCTCCCATGTCCTCCTACTCGAGCAGTACTTC.

This chain uses TRBV10-3 with TRBJ2-6; D assignment may be TRBD1 or TRBD2 (5 bases each). V was shortened by 7 bases and J by 0 bases, with 19 bases between the two germline ends. Germline CDR1 reads ENHRY; CDR2 reads SYGVKD. This CDR3 contains 18 residues. The CDR3: CAITGGPGSYSGANVLTF. As DNA, the CDR3 is TGTGCCATCACCGGAGGTCCAGGGAGTTACTCTGGGGCCAACGTCCTGACTTTC.

This clonotype was seen a single time. This chain uses TRBV7-3 with TRBJ2-2; D not certain. Germline-derived CDR1 and CDR2 are SGHTA and FQGTGA. The CDR3 has 12 amino acids. V was clipped by 1 base and J by 7 bases, with 4 bases between them. The CDR3 sequence: CASSLIDGELFF. CDR3 in DNA: TGTGCCAGCAGCTTAATTGACGGGGAGCTGTTTTTT.

This clonotype was detected a few times. The chain links TRBV30 to TRBJ2-7, with TRBD2 as a possible D gene (5 bases). From germline, CDR1 is GTSNPN and CDR2 SVGIG (reference sequence). This CDR3 contains 12 residues. The V gene lost 3 bases and the J gene lost 4 bases, with 10 bases spanning the gap. CDR3 protein: CAWRRGGYEQYF. The CDR3 region has the DNA TGTGCCTGGAGACGAGGCGGGTACGAGCAGTACTTC.

Only a few counts were recorded for this clonotype. The V gene is TRBV5-8, the J gene TRBJ2-3; 7 nucleotides line up with TRBD2. After removal of 3 bases from V and 2 bases from J, the junction contained 3 bases not matched to a gene. Germline CDR1 is SGHTS and CDR2 is YDEGEE. The CDR3 has 14 amino acids. DNA of the CDR3: TGTGCCAGCAGCTCGGGACTAACCACAGATACGCAGTATTTT. Translation: CASSSGLTTDTQYF.

This clonotype was recorded a few times. The chain carries TRBV20-1 and TRBJ2-7, with D perhaps TRBD1 (6 bases). The CDR3 loop spans 15 amino acids. The germline V and J ends were trimmed by 1 base and 7 bases, with 20 bases remaining between them. Germline CDR1 is DFQATT and CDR2 is SNEGSKA (reference sequence). The CDR3 DNA reads as TGCAGTGCTAGAGGGATAGTAAGGGGGTACCCGGAGCAGTACTTC. Amino acid sequence: CSARGIVRGYPEQYF.

This chain links TRBV4-2 with TRBJ1-1; perhaps TRBD1 as D (6 bases). From germline, CDR1 is LGHNA and CDR2 YNFKEQ. The V gene lost 0 bases and the J gene lost 3 bases, with 11 bases spanning the gap. There are 15 residues in the CDR3. CDR3 residues: CASSQDAGADTEAFF. The DNA for the CDR3 is TGTGCCAGCAGCCAAGATGCGGGGGCGGACACTGAAGCTTTCTTT.

The chain recombines TRBV28 with TRBJ2-7; 8 bases match TRBD1. The V segment lost 2 bases and the J segment 4 bases; nucleotides outside the gene matches: 7. Germline values: CDR1 MDHEN, CDR2 SYDVKM. The length of the CDR3 is 15 residues. The CDR3 region is CASSLPGQGKYEQYF. The DNA for the CDR3 is TGTGCCAGCAGTTTACCCGGACAGGGAAAGTACGAGCAGTACTTC.

The J gene is TRBJ2-1, the V gene TRBV27, with D tentatively TRBD1 or TRBD2 (5 bases each). This CDR3 spans 11 amino acids. Germline values: CDR1 MNHEY, CDR2 SMNVEV (reference sequence). With 6 bases removed from V and 8 bases from J, the gap between germline ends came to 8 bases. CDR3 in DNA: TGTGCCAGCAGGAGGGGCGATGAGCAGTTCTTC. Translated, it gives CASRRGDEQFF.

CDR3 residues: CASSPGLASAPTDTQYF. As DNA, the CDR3 is TGTGCCAGCTCACCAGGACTAGCGTCAGCCCCCACAGATACGCAGTATTTT. The chain is built from TRBV18 and TRBJ2-3; 9 bases line up with TRBD2. The CDR3 has 17 residues. V shed 2 bases and J 2 bases; nucleotides not matched to a gene: 8. The germline gives CDR1 KGHSH, CDR2 LQKENI.

This clonotype turned up a few times. CDR3 nucleotides: TGTGCCAGCAGCTTAGTTGCCCTAGACAGGGGGCTTATCTACAATGAGCAGTTCTTC. Its protein is CASSLVALDRGLIYNEQFF. V and J are TRBV7-9 and TRBJ2-1; TRBD1 agrees at 10 bases. V shed 1 base, J shed 3 bases, and the junction held 12 bases outside the gene matches. The germline V gene has CDR1 SEHNR and CDR2 FQNEAQ (reference sequence). This CDR3 has 19 amino acids. Full variable domain (outside the CDR3, taken from reference TRBV7-9 and TRBJ2-1): DTGVSQNPRHKITKRGQNVTFRCDPISEHNRLYWYRQTLGQGPEFLTYFQNEAQLEKSRLLSDRFSAERPKGSFSTLEIQRTEQGDSAMYLCASSLVALDRGLIYNEQFFGPGTRLTVL.

The chain carries TRBV5-1 and TRBJ1-1; D gene unclear. Germline V gene sequence: CDR1 SGHRS, CDR2 YFSETQ. V was clipped by 0 bases and J by 1 base, with 7 bases between them. This CDR3 has 14 amino acids. CDR3 region: CASSLASGNTEAFF. The CDR3 bases are TGCGCCAGCAGCTTGGCGTCAGGGAACACTGAAGCTTTCTTT. Filled out from reference TRBV5-1 and TRBJ1-1, the complete variable domain reads KAGVTQTPRYLIKTRGQQVTLSCSPISGHRSVSWYQQTPGQGLQFLFEYFSETQRNKGNFPGRFSGRQFSNSRSEMNVSTLELGDSALYLCASSLASGNTEAFFGQGTRLTVV.

This clonotype was observed many times. V is TRBV28 and J is TRBJ1-1, with 7 nucleotides matching TRBD1. The CDR3 is made up of 16 amino acids. Looked up from germline, CDR1 is MDHEN and CDR2 is SYDVKM. The trim removed 2 bases at V and 1 base at J, leaving 7 bases unmatched. CDR3 in amino acids: CASSLGQGVGNTEAFF. CDR3 in DNA: TGTGCCAGCAGTTTAGGGCAGGGGGTGGGGAACACTGAAGCTTTCTTT.